The clone carrying this TCR beta chain was seen a handful of times. Its target is unknown. The rectum was sampled with one to two pinch biopsies at colonoscopy. Up to 500,000 reads were sequenced per sample. Profiling relied on immunoSEQ multiplex PCR, and the TCRdb table lists in-frame clones only, not all of them. The repertoire holds about 36,000 clones, with about three quarters as singletons. The record originates from a study of pediatric ulcerative colitis. Findings and limits, study-wide: Substantially fewer templates came from two patients' blood samples. Blood-rectal clonal overlap within each person was significantly higher in ulcerative colitis patients than controls.

This CDR3 comprises 12 residues. Per the germline V gene, CDR1 is MDHEN and CDR2 is SYDVKM. Trimming stripped 5 bases from V and 0 bases from J, with 4 bases between. The V call is TRBV28, the J call TRBJ1-2; D unresolved. The TCR was taken from a boy aged 5-17 years with moderate ulcerative colitis. Sequences were obtained from gut tissue. CDR3 nucleotides: TGTGCCAGCAGTCCCACTAACTATGGCTACACCTTC. Protein sequence: CASSPTNYGYTF.